This T cell receptor (beta chain) was sequenced in a study of tumor and adjacent non-tumor tissue in lung cancer. The wider study: Stage I to III disease affected over nine men and 5 women aged roughly 31 to 80. Study results and limitations: Significantly higher TCR diversity was found in tumor than normal lung.

Three rounds of nested PCR, following a modified ARM-PCR protocol, produced the TCRbeta library. From the multiplex PCR reads, TCRdb called clonotypes with MiXCR, one entry per CDR3 protein. The table lists roughly 70,000 distinct CDR3 sequences, 55% to 70% of them singletons. A note on this clonotype: Its cognate antigen is unknown. At one end the junction does not follow the germline gene, possibly because of a read error.

This sample's RNA came from whole unsorted tissue. This non-tumor lung sample came from over 3 cm beyond the tumor edge. Germline-derived CDR1 and CDR2 are SGHVS and FQNEAQ. This CDR3 has 13 residues. The sample was distant non-tumor lung tissue. The source is a woman aged 45 to 65 with non-small cell lung cancer. The genes are TRBV7-8 and TRBJ2-7; no definite D call. The CDR3 DNA reads as TGTACCAGAAGCTTAGCACCCAATTACGAGCAGTACTTC. This codes for CTRSLAPNYEQYF.